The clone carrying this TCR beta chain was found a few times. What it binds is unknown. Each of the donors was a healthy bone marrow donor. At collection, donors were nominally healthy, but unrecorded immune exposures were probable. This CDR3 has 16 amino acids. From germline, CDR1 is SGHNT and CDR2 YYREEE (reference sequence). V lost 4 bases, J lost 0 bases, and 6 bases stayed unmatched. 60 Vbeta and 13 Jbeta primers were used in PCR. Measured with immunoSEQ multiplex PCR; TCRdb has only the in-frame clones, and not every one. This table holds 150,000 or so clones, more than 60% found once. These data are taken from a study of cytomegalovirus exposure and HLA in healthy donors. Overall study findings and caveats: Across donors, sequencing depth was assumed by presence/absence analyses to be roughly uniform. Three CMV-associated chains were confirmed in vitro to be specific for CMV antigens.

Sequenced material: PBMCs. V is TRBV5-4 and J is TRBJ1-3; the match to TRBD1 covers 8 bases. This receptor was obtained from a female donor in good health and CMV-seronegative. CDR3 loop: CASSRVTGGSGNTIYF. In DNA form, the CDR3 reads TGTGCCAGCAGCCGTGTTACAGGGGGCTCTGGAAACACCATATATTTT.